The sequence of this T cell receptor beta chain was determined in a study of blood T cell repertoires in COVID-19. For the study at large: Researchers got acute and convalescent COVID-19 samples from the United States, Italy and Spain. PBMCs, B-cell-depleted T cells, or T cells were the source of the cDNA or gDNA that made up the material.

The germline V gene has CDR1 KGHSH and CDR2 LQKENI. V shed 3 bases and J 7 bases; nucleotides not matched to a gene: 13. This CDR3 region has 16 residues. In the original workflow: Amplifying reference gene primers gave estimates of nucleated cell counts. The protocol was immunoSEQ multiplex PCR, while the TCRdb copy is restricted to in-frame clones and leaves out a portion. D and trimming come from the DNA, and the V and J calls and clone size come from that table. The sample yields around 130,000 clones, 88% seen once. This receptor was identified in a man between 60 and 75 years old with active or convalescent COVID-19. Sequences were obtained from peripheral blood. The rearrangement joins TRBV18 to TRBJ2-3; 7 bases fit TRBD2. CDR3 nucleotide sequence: TGTGCCAGCTCACCCGCGACTAGCTCATTCTTTAATACGCAGTATTTT. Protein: CASSPATSSFFNTQYF.